The 29 T cell receptor beta chains reported below all come from one sample, sequenced in a study of response to subunit inactivated influenza vaccine. MiXCR, applied by TCRdb to the RT-PCR reads, yields one record per CDR3 protein. The table lists around 160,000 distinct CDR3 sequences, 9.5% to 13% of them singletons. This material consisted of non-naive T cells sorted from PBMCs, taken more than 35 days after vaccination. The receptors shown here come from a man aged 45-65 years who received an inactivated influenza vaccine.

V gene TRBV9 combines with J gene TRBJ1-2; 7 bases are shared with TRBD1. This CDR3 region has 13 residues. J was trimmed by 6 bases and V by 4 bases; bases with no gene match: 6. Germline V CDR1 and CDR2: SGDLS, YYNGEE. The CDR3 coding sequence is TGTGCCAGCAGCCCGGGACAGATTGATGGCTACACCTTC. Amino acids: CASSPGQIDGYTF.

This chain connects TRBV6-1 to TRBJ2-1; D possibly corresponds to TRBD2 (5 bases). Germline-derived CDR1 and CDR2 are MNHNS and SASEGT. The CDR3 contains 16 residues. V was cut by 7 bases and J by 0 bases, with 16 bases left in between. CDR3 residues: CASKALATISYNEQFF. The CDR3 bases are TGTGCCAGCAAAGCCCTAGCCACAATCTCCTACAATGAGCAGTTCTTC.

This chain connects TRBV12-3 or TRBV12-4 to TRBJ2-6; 9 nucleotides align to TRBD1. This CDR3 has 18 residues. V dropped 3 bases and J dropped 2; count of bases not matched to a gene: 8. The CDR3 DNA is TGTGCCAGCAGTTTTACCCCTGGGACAGGGCCTGGGGCCAACGTCCTGACTTTC. Its translation: CASSFTPGTGPGANVLTF.

V gene TRBV28 combines with J gene TRBJ2-7; no firm D call. The CDR3 spans 13 residues. The germline V gene has CDR1 MDHEN and CDR2 SYDVKM. V lost 9 bases and J 2 bases, leaving 14 bases between the germline ends. Written as DNA, the CDR3 is TGTGCCAGTAGCTCCGGGCCGACCTACGAGCAGTACTTC. Amino acid sequence: CASSSGPTYEQYF.

This chain links TRBV20-1 with TRBJ2-3, with 11 bases aligning to TRBD2. Germline values: CDR1 DFQATT, CDR2 SNEGSKA (reference sequence). This CDR3 is 15 amino acids long. J lost 2 bases, V lost 1 base, and 2 bases had no gene match. CDR3 sequence reads: CSARGLAGTTDTQYF. CDR3 nucleotide sequence: TGCAGTGCTAGAGGACTAGCGGGGACCACAGATACGCAGTATTTT.

Comments on this clonotype: A much larger clone differs by one base, so this may be a read error. The gene calls are TRBV29-1 and TRBJ2-1, with 11 bases lining up with TRBD2. The germline V gene encodes CDR1 SQVTM and CDR2 ANQGSEA. This CDR3 has 16 amino acids. Germline trimming cut 3 bases from V and 2 bases from J; bases unmatched to any gene: 6. The chain's CDR3 is CSVEKGLADPYNEQFF. DNA of the CDR3: TGCAGCGTTGAGAAGGGACTAGCGGACCCCTACAATGAGCAGTTCTTC.

This clonotype was observed a few times. The chain links TRBV2 to TRBJ1-2, with TRBD1 as a possible D gene (6 bases). Trimming took 5 bases from V and 7 from J, leaving 14 bases between them. CDR1 and CDR2 from the germline V gene are SNHLY and FYNNEI. This CDR3 contains 13 residues. For the CDR3, the DNA is TGTGCCAGCAGTCAAGGGGGACGGGGTGGCTACACCTTC. The encoded protein is CASSQGGRGGYTF.

In DNA, the CDR3 is TGCAGTGCTAGAGGAGTCCTATACCAAGAGACCCAGTACTTC. It is translated as CSARGVLYQETQYF. This rearrangement joins TRBV20-1 to TRBJ2-5; D is undetermined. The CDR3 contains 14 residues. V shed 1 base and J shed 0 bases, with 9 bases lying between them. Germline V gene lookup returns CDR1 DFQATT and CDR2 SNEGSKA (reference sequence).

This clonotype was seen only a few times. The gene calls are TRBV6-1 and TRBJ1-5, with no clear D. With 1 base removed from V and 3 bases from J, the gap between germline ends came to 4 bases. The CDR3 spans 13 residues. Germline CDR1 reads MNHNS; CDR2 reads SASEGT. This CDR3 is CASSEVDNQPQHF. The CDR3 nucleotides are TGTGCCAGCAGTGAAGTGGACAATCAGCCCCAGCATTTT.

This clonotype was observed a handful of times. The chain employs TRBV5-1 and TRBJ2-5; D is unresolved. Germline CDR1 reads SGHRS; CDR2 reads YFSETQ. The CDR3 covers 17 residues. The V end was cut by 0 bases, the J end by 1 base, with 16 bases between. CDR3 residues: CASSLGGGVGIQETQYF. The CDR3 nucleotides are TGCGCCAGCAGCTTGGGAGGTGGGGTAGGGATCCAAGAGACCCAGTACTTC. Combining the CDR3 with reference TRBV5-1 and TRBJ2-5 gives the whole variable domain KAGVTQTPRYLIKTRGQQVTLSCSPISGHRSVSWYQQTPGQGLQFLFEYFSETQRNKGNFPGRFSGRQFSNSRSEMNVSTLELGDSALYLCASSLGGGVGIQETQYFGPGTRLLVL.

This clonotype was observed a few times. The chain couples TRBV6-5 to TRBJ1-5; no definite D call. Looked up from germline, CDR1 is MNHEY and CDR2 is SVGAGI. With 4 bases removed from V and 0 bases from J, the gap between germline ends came to 7 bases. The CDR3 loop spans 14 amino acids. The CDR3 DNA sequence: TGTGCCAGCAGTTCCCGGCATAGCAATCAGCCCCAGCATTTT. This encodes CASSSRHSNQPQHF.

In its sample, this clonotype was seen a few times. This rearrangement joins TRBV7-9 to TRBJ2-7, with D tentatively TRBD1 (5 bases). There are 12 residues in the CDR3. V gave up 3 bases and J gave up 6 bases, with 9 bases separating them. Germline V gene data show CDR1 as SEHNR and CDR2 as FQNEAQ (reference sequence). DNA for the CDR3: TGTGCCAGCAGCTTTTTGGGGCCCGAGCAGTACTTC. It specifies CASSFLGPEQYF.

Ten or more counts support this clonotype. The chain joins TRBV7-2 to TRBJ2-7; D may be TRBD2 (7 bases). V lost 5 bases to trimming and J lost 2 bases, with 13 bases between them. CDR1 is SGHTA, CDR2 FQGNSA, per germline. This CDR3 comprises 14 residues. The CDR3 DNA is TGTGCCAGCAGCCAAGGAGGGGGGGCCTACGAGCAGTACTTC. This codes for CASSQGGGAYEQYF. Filled out from reference TRBV7-2 and TRBJ2-7, the complete variable domain reads GAGVSQSPSNKVTEKGKDVELRCDPISGHTALYWYRQSLGQGLEFLIYFQGNSAPDKSGLPSDRFSAERTGGSVSTLTIQRTQQEDSAVYLCASSQGGGAYEQYFGPGTRLTVT.

This clonotype was seen more than once but under ten times. The genes are TRBV6-2 or TRBV6-3 and TRBJ1-2, with a tentative D call TRBD1 (5 bases). With 5 bases removed from V and 4 bases from J, the gap between germline ends came to 11 bases. The CDR3 consists of 13 residues. Germline V gene data show CDR1 as MNHEY and CDR2 as SVGEGT. The CDR3 spells CASSTKTVYGYTF. The CDR3 bases are TGTGCCAGCAGTACAAAGACAGTCTATGGCTACACCTTC.

This clonotype was seen only a few times. J is TRBJ2-5 and V is TRBV28, with D maybe TRBD1 (6 bases). Germline loops: CDR1 MDHEN, CDR2 SYDVKM. The CDR3 spans 16 residues. V lost 5 bases to trimming and J lost 13 bases, with 29 bases between them. The CDR3 loop reads CASSHPIPGTPDKGYF. In nucleotides, the CDR3 is TGTGCCAGCAGTCATCCTATCCCCGGGACACCCGACAAGGGGTACTTC. Looking up the rest from reference TRBV28 and TRBJ2-5 gives the full variable domain: DVKVTQSSRYLVKRTGEKVFLECVQDMDHENMFWYRQDPGLGLRLIYFSYDVKMKEKGDIPEGYSVSREKKERFSLILESASTNQTSMYLCASSHPIPGTPDKGYFGPGTRLLVL.

V gene TRBV20-1 combines with J gene TRBJ2-3; 10 nucleotides align to TRBD1. In germline, CDR1 is DFQATT, CDR2 SNEGSKA (reference sequence). V gave up 4 bases and J gave up 3 bases; unmatched junction bases: 7. This CDR3 has 15 amino acids. The CDR3 reads CSATPGQGSTDTQYF. Here the CDR3 DNA reads TGCAGTGCTACGCCGGGACAGGGGAGTACAGATACGCAGTATTTT.

V and J are TRBV12-3 or TRBV12-4 and TRBJ2-1; D ambiguous. The CDR3 loop spans 15 amino acids. The V end lost 4 bases, the J end lost 0 bases, and 10 bases lay between the germline ends. Here the CDR3 DNA reads TGTGCCAGCAGTTGGGCTTTGAGCTCCTACAATGAGCAGTTCTTC. This codes for CASSWALSSYNEQFF.

The chain employs TRBV2 and TRBJ2-3; 7 bases map to TRBD2. From germline, CDR1 is SNHLY and CDR2 FYNNEI. The trim removed 3 bases at V and 4 bases at J, leaving 7 bases unmatched. This CDR3 comprises 15 residues. This CDR3 reads CASSERRGRADTQYF. The CDR3 region has the DNA TGTGCCAGCAGTGAGAGGCGGGGGAGAGCAGATACGCAGTATTTT.

This clonotype was counted many times. The chain links TRBV29-1 to TRBJ2-5, with D possibly TRBD2 on 5 matching bases. The CDR3 extends over 11 amino acids. From germline, CDR1 is SQVTM and CDR2 ANQGSEA. Trimming took 4 bases from V and 7 from J, leaving 10 bases between them. CDR3 amino acids: CSVGISGTQYF. CDR3 coding DNA: TGCAGCGTTGGGATAAGCGGGACCCAGTACTTC.

The gene calls are TRBV4-1 and TRBJ2-7; possible D gene TRBD1, 5 bases. CDR1 is MGHRA and CDR2 is YSYEKL in the germline V gene. The CDR3 is 15 residues long. V was trimmed by 0 bases and J by 5 bases, leaving 14 bases between them. CDR3 DNA sequence: TGCGCCAGCAGCCAAGAAACAGTCAGGGTCCACGAGCAGTACTTC. Translation gives CASSQETVRVHEQYF.

This clonotype was recorded a few times. The chain links TRBV20-1 to TRBJ1-5; 9 positions agree with TRBD1. With V trimmed by 2 bases and J by 5 bases, 4 bases remained unmatched. The CDR3 covers 14 residues. Germline CDR1 and CDR2: DFQATT and SNEGSKA (reference sequence). Here the CDR3 DNA reads TGCAGTGCTAGACCCGGGACAGGGCATCAGCCCCAGCATTTT. This gives the protein CSARPGTGHQPQHF.

This clonotype was found a few times. The gene calls are TRBV20-1 and TRBJ1-5; D not certain. V shed 6 bases and J shed 4 bases, with 10 bases lying between them. The CDR3 length is 12 residues. Germline assignment: CDR1 DFQATT and CDR2 SNEGSKA (reference sequence). The CDR3 region has the DNA TGCAGTGCGAGGCAACCGAATCAGCCCCAGCATTTT. Translating gives CSARQPNQPQHF.

The chain carries TRBV3-1 and TRBJ2-1, with D possibly being TRBD1 (6 bases). CDR1 and CDR2 from the germline V gene are LGHDT and YNNKEL (reference sequence). The CDR3 has 15 residues. Trimming left V 0 bases short and J 6 bases short, with 12 bases between. CDR3 loop: CASSQDNRVGNEQFF. The CDR3, as DNA: TGTGCCAGCAGCCAAGATAACAGGGTAGGCAATGAGCAGTTCTTC.

The CDR3 DNA sequence: TGTGCCAGCAGTTTTTTAGGGGGCAGTAGCGGGGAGCTGTTTTTT. It translates to CASSFLGGSSGELFF. The V and J genes are TRBV27 and TRBJ2-2; 7 positions match TRBD1. The CDR3 has 15 amino acids. Germline lookup yields CDR1 MNHEY and CDR2 SMNVEV (reference sequence). Trimming took 3 bases from V and 7 from J; bases not matched to a gene: 8.

V is TRBV30 and J is TRBJ2-2; D uncertain. The CDR3 extends over 13 amino acids. Germline V CDR1 and CDR2: GTSNPN, SVGIG (reference sequence). The ends were cut back, 0 bases at V and 6 bases at J, with 8 bases in the middle. The CDR3 sequence: CAWSVKGPGELFF. The CDR3 DNA reads as TGTGCCTGGAGTGTAAAGGGTCCCGGGGAGCTGTTTTTT. The whole variable domain, filled in from reference TRBV30 and TRBJ2-2, reads SQTIHQWPATLVQPVGSPLSLECTVEGTSNPNLYWYRQAAGRGLQLLFYSVGIGQISSEVPQNLSASRPQDRQFILSSKKLLLSDSGFYLCAWSVKGPGELFFGEGSRLTVL.

The chain has TRBV6-5 and TRBJ2-2; no firm D call. Germline V gives CDR1 MNHEY, CDR2 SVGAGI. The V end was cut by 0 bases, the J end by 6 bases, with 14 bases between. This CDR3 comprises 16 residues. Here the CDR3 DNA reads TGTGCCAGCAGTTACTCGAGGTCCGCCGGATCCGGGGAGCTGTTTTTT. This translates into CASSYSRSAGSGELFF.

As for this clonotype: At one of its ends the junction is not consistent with the germline gene, which may arise from a read error. V gene TRBV7-9 combines with J gene TRBJ2-3; tentatively, D is TRBD1 (5 bases). CDR3 length equals 9 residues. CDR1 is SEHNR, CDR2 FQNEAQ, per germline (reference sequence). The CDR3 region has the DNA TGTGCCAGCAGCTCGACAGACAGTTTT. Protein: CASSSTDSF.

This clonotype was picked up a small number of times. The V and J genes are TRBV4-2 and TRBJ2-6; a weak D match, TRBD1 (5 bases). The CDR3 runs 19 residues. Germline V gene sequence: CDR1 LGHNA, CDR2 YNFKEQ. V was pared by 1 base and J by 5 bases, with 21 bases between. Here the CDR3 reads CASSQVSAGRRIWANVLTF. CDR3 coding DNA: TGTGCCAGCAGCCAAGTGTCAGCAGGGCGCCGGATCTGGGCCAACGTCCTGACTTTC.

This clonotype was detected only a few times. The rearrangement joins TRBV11-2 to TRBJ2-1; possible D gene TRBD1, 6 bases. The CDR3 contains 13 residues. Germline CDR1 reads SGHAT; CDR2 reads FQNNGV. V lost 5 bases, J lost 6 bases, and 11 bases lay in between. The CDR3 DNA follows: TGTGCCAGCAGCCCACACAGGGTCAATGAGCAGTTCTTC. This encodes CASSPHRVNEQFF.